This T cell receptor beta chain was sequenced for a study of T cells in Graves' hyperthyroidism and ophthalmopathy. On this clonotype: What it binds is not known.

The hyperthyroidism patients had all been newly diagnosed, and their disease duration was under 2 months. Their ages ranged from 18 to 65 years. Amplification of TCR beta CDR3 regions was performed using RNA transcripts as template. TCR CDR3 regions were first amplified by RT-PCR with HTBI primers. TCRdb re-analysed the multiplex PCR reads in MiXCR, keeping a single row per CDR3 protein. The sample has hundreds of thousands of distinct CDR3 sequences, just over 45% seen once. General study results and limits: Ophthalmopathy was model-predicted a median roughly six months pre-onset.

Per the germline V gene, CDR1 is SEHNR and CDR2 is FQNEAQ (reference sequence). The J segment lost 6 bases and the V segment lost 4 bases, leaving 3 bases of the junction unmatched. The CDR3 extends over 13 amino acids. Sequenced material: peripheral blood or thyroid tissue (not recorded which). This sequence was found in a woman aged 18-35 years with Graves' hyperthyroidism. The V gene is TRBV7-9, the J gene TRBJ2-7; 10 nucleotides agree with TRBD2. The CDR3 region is CASSSWTSGEQYF. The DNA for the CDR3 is TGTGCCAGCAGCTCGTGGACTAGCGGCGAGCAGTACTTC.